The clone carrying this T cell receptor (beta chain) has just a few counts. In the authors' methods: Reference gene primer amplification gave estimated nucleated cell counts. Measured with immunoSEQ multiplex PCR; TCRdb has only the in-frame clones, and not every one. V, J and clone size are those of that table, while D and trimming were read from the DNA. The table lists about 72,000 clones, roughly 82% of them singletons. This record comes from a study of blood T cell repertoires in COVID-19. For the study at large: PBMCs, B-cell-depleted T cells, or T cells were the source of the cDNA or gDNA that made up the material.

CDR3 length: 13 amino acids. The germline V gene encodes CDR1 SGHNT and CDR2 YENEEA. Deletions cut 6 bases from V and 6 bases from J, with 15 bases between. This clonotype was sampled from a human donor in a cohort sampled during active COVID-19. The sample comprised peripheral blood. The gene calls are TRBV11-3 and TRBJ2-7, with a possible D match to TRBD2 (5 bases). The CDR3 coding sequence is TGTGCCAGCAGATACCCGGGGTTCTGCGAGCAGTACTTC. Residues: CASRYPGFCEQYF.